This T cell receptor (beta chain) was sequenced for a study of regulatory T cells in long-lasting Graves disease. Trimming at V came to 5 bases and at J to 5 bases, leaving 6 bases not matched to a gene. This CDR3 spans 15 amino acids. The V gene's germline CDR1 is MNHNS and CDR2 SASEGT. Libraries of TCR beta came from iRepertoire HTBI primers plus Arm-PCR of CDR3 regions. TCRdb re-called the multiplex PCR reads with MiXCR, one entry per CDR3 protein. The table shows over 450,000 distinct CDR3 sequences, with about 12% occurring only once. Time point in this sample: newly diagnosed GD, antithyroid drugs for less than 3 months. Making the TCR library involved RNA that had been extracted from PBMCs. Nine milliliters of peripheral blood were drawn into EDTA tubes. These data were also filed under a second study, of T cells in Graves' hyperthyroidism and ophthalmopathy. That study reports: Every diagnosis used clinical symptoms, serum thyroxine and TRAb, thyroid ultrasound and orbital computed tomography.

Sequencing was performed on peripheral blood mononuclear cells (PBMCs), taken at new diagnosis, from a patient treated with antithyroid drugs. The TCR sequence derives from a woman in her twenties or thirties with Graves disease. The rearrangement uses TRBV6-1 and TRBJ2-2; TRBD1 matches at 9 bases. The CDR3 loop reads CASSNRGHDTGELFF. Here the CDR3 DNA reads TGTGCCAGCAGTAACAGGGGGCACGATACCGGGGAGCTGTTTTTT.